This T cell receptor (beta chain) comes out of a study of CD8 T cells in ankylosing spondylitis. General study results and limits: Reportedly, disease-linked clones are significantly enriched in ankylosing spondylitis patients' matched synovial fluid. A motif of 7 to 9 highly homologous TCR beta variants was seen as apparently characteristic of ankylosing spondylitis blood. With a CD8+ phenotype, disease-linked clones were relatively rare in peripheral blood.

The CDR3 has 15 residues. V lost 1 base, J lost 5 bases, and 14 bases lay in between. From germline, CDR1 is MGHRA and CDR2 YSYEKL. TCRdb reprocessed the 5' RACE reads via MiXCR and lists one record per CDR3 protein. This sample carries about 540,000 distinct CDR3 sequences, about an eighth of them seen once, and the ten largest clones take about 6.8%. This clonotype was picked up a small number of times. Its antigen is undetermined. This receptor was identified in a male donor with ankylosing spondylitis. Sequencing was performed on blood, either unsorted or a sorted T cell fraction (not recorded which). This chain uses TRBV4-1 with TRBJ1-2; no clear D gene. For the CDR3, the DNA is TGCGCCAGCAGCCAAGGAATATCGGCGGTTTATGGCTACACCTTC. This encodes CASSQGISAVYGYTF.